This T cell receptor beta chain was obtained from a study of blood T cell repertoires in COVID-19. Turning to the study itself: Sources were T cells, B-cell-depleted T cells, or PBMCs; the material itself was cDNA or gDNA.

Seattle's cohort entered during active infection and was followed longitudinally. Per the germline V gene, CDR1 is SGHTA and CDR2 is FQGTGA. The CDR3 runs to 17 residues. J lost 2 bases, V lost 0 bases, and 4 bases had no gene match. This clone has more than one count but fewer than ten. Under the authors' procedure: Amplifying reference gene primers gave estimates of nucleated cell counts. Profiling relied on immunoSEQ multiplex PCR, and the TCRdb table lists in-frame clones only, not all of them. V and J calls and clone size are those listed in that table; D and trimming were worked out from the DNA. The data contain around 150,000 clones, roughly 80% of them singletons.

V gene TRBV7-3 combines with J gene TRBJ1-2; TRBD1 agrees at 12 bases. Sequencing was performed on peripheral blood. This clonotype originated in a woman aged 40 to 50 with COVID-19, enrolled during active disease. In nucleotides, the CDR3 is TGTGCCAGCAGCTTAACAGGGACAGGGGGCTCCAACTATGGCTACACCTTC. Amino acids: CASSLTGTGGSNYGYTF.